This TCR beta chain is from a study of circulating and synovial CD4+ cells in juvenile arthritis. Here immunoSEQ multiplex PCR was the method, and the copy in TCRdb shows in-frame clones only, minus some. The table shows over 11,000 clones, with over 70% occurring only once. As regards this clone: Its antigen remains unidentified.

This CDR3 is built from 15 residues. Germline V gene lookup returns CDR1 SGHAT and CDR2 FQNNGV. Trimming cost V 6 bases and J 1 base, with 13 bases left between them. Overall study results and limits: T cell genome counts differed by at least an order of magnitude between CPL and CD4 samples. Circulating pathogenic-like lymphocytes shared a substantially higher fraction of CDR3 sequences with synovium than bulk blood.

The J gene is TRBJ2-1, the V gene TRBV11-2; D is unclear. The source of this sequence is a human patient with juvenile idiopathic arthritis. Some clones in this sample may be carry-over from other donors' samples. The sequenced material came from CD4+ T cells from synovial fluid. CDR3 sequence (DNA): TGTGCCAGCAGTATGACTGACCTATCCTACAATGAGCAGTTCTTC. It specifies CASSMTDLSYNEQFF. The variable domain in full, with the rest retrieved from reference TRBV11-2 and TRBJ2-1, is EAGVAQSPRYKIIEKRQSVAFWCNPISGHATLYWYQQILGQGPKLLIQFQNNGVVDDSQLPKDRFSAERLKGVDSTLKIQPAKLEDSAVYLCASSMTDLSYNEQFFGPGTRLTVL.